This passage covers 13 T cell receptor beta chains from one sample sequenced in a study of B cell selection in AIRE deficiency. Conventional CD4 T cells were sorted as CD4+CD127+ cells. Here immunoSEQ multiplex PCR was the method, and the copy in TCRdb shows in-frame clones only, minus some. The sample yields 21,000 or so clones, roughly 97% seen once. Material for sequencing was conventional CD4+ T cells sorted from PBMCs. The receptor set was obtained from a human donor with AIRE deficiency.

The chain combines TRBV7-2 with TRBJ1-5; D gene uncertain. The CDR3 contains 13 residues. Trimming removed 2 bases at V and 5 bases at J, with 7 bases between. From germline, CDR1 is SGHTA and CDR2 FQGNSA. CDR3 protein: CASSLLIHQPQHF. The CDR3 nucleotides read TGTGCCAGCAGCTTACTCATTCATCAGCCCCAGCATTTT. The complete variable domain, with remaining parts taken from reference TRBV7-2 and TRBJ1-5, reads GAGVSQSPSNKVTEKGKDVELRCDPISGHTALYWYRQSLGQGLEFLIYFQGNSAPDKSGLPSDRFSAERTGGSVSTLTIQRTQQEDSAVYLCASSLLIHQPQHFGDGTRLSIL.

The chain combines TRBV6-5 with TRBJ2-1; D might be TRBD2 (6 bases). Germline V gives CDR1 MNHEY, CDR2 SVGAGI. Trimming cost V 7 bases and J 4 bases, with 14 bases left between them. This CDR3 contains 14 residues. This CDR3 reads CASKDVGGYNEQFF. The CDR3 DNA sequence: TGTGCCAGCAAGGACGTTGGGGGGTACAATGAGCAGTTCTTC.

The chain uses TRBV7-8 and TRBJ2-1; 12 nucleotides match TRBD2. Germline-derived CDR1 and CDR2 are SGHVS and FQNEAQ. The CDR3 is 15 residues long. The V and J ends lost 5 bases and 8 bases, in that order; junction bases with no gene match: 7. The CDR3, as DNA: TGTGCCAGCAGCCGCGGACTAGCGGGAATAGATGAGCAGTTCTTC. Amino acids: CASSRGLAGIDEQFF.

The count of this clone is one. The chain carries TRBV7-8 and TRBJ1-5; the D gene is possibly TRBD1 (6 bases). The germline gives CDR1 SGHVS, CDR2 FQNEAQ. V lost 2 bases to trimming and J lost 3 bases, with 11 bases between them. This CDR3 has 15 residues. The CDR3 sequence is CASSLNEGDNQPQHF. The CDR3 region has the DNA TGTGCCAGCAGCTTAAATGAGGGGGACAATCAGCCCCAGCATTTT.

The chain has TRBV19 and TRBJ1-4, with D possibly being TRBD1 (5 bases). This CDR3 has 13 residues. Germline lookup yields CDR1 LNHDA and CDR2 SQIVND (reference sequence). Trimming cost V 9 bases and J 7 bases, with 15 bases left between them. CDR3 nucleotide sequence: TGTGCCAGCCGACTAACAGGTACTGAAAAACTGTTTTTT. This encodes CASRLTGTEKLFF.

V gene TRBV5-8 combines with J gene TRBJ2-1; 7 positions agree with TRBD1. Germline-derived CDR1 and CDR2 are SGHTS and YDEGEE. CDR3 length: 16 amino acids. V lost 0 bases and J lost 3; bases outside the gene matches: 6. The CDR3 nucleotides read TGTGCCAGCAGCTTGGGTCAGGGGGAACTCTACAATGAGCAGTTCTTC. Amino acid sequence: CASSLGQGELYNEQFF.

This chain uses TRBV18 with TRBJ2-5; no reliable D call. Trimming pared 3 bases from V and 2 bases from J, leaving 10 bases between. From germline, CDR1 is KGHSH and CDR2 LQKENI. This CDR3 has 14 residues. DNA of the CDR3: TGTGCCAGCTCACCTGGGCGTGCGCAAGAGACCCAGTACTTC. It encodes CASSPGRAQETQYF.

This clone has just a few counts. The rearrangement links TRBV7-8 to TRBJ1-5; 9 positions match TRBD1. Germline values: CDR1 SGHVS, CDR2 FQNEAQ. The CDR3 runs to 16 residues. The ends lost 5 bases at V and 6 bases at J; junction bases unmatched: 11. In DNA form, the CDR3 reads TGTGCCAGCAGCCTCAACAGGGGGCGGCGTGTTCAGCCCCAGCATTTT. Translation gives CASSLNRGRRVQPQHF.

The chain links TRBV30 to TRBJ1-1, with D unresolved. The ends were cut back, 0 bases at V and 0 bases at J, with 5 bases in the middle. This CDR3 is 13 amino acids long. Per germline, CDR1 GTSNPN and CDR2 SVGIG (reference sequence). In DNA, the CDR3 is TGTGCCTGGAGTGTACTAATGAACACTGAAGCTTTCTTT. Amino acids: CAWSVLMNTEAFF.

This chain connects TRBV29-1 to TRBJ1-5, with 9 positions matching TRBD1. The CDR3 totals 13 residues. The J segment lost 3 bases and the V segment lost 4 bases, leaving 1 base of the junction unmatched. The germline V gene encodes CDR1 SQVTM and CDR2 ANQGSEA. The CDR3 sequence: CSVAQGANQPQHF. The CDR3 nucleotides read TGCAGCGTTGCACAGGGGGCCAATCAGCCCCAGCATTTT.

The V and J genes are TRBV7-6 and TRBJ1-1; 8 positions match TRBD1. CDR3 length equals 16 residues. The V gene end was trimmed by 5 bases and the J gene end by 11 bases; junction bases not matched to a gene: 19. Germline-derived CDR1 and CDR2 are SGHVS and FNYEAQ. The CDR3 protein is CASSPGQGINRFQAFF. CDR3 sequence (DNA): TGTGCCAGCAGCCCTGGACAGGGAATAAATCGCTTTCAGGCTTTCTTT.

This chain links TRBV11-3 with TRBJ1-4; D call uncertain. Germline V gene data show CDR1 as SGHNT and CDR2 as YENEEA. The V end was cut by 4 bases, the J end by 4 bases, with 7 bases between. The CDR3 spans 13 residues. The CDR3 DNA reads as TGTGCCAGCAGCTCGCGTCTTAATGAAAAACTGTTTTTT. This translates into CASSSRLNEKLFF.

This chain links TRBV11-3 with TRBJ1-1; D ambiguous. The CDR3 consists of 15 residues. Trimming pared 3 bases from V and 0 bases from J, leaving 11 bases between. Germline CDR1 is SGHNT and CDR2 is YENEEA. The CDR3: CASSFSGRMNTEAFF. As DNA, the CDR3 is TGTGCCAGCAGCTTTTCTGGGCGTATGAACACTGAAGCTTTCTTT.